Sequencing of this TCR beta chain was carried out in a study of T cell responses to AZD1222 COVID-19 vaccine. About the study: Second-dose schedules of about 4 or about 12 weeks were combined. Overall study results and limits: Per reports, nearly half of all spike-specific TCRs target regions that are unmutated in variants. Sampled repertoires all dated from after the peak T cell response. Most donors were white British and more were female, and clonal diversity was possibly underestimated.

About this clone: Its antigen is still unknown.

Sequencing was performed with immunoSEQ multiplex PCR; in TCRdb, only in-frame clones are kept and a portion is missing. The sample holds fewer than 45,000 clones; 75% to 85% are singletons and the top ten take approximately 52%. Germline V lookup: CDR1 SGHRS, CDR2 YFSETQ. Trimming removed 3 bases from V and 9 bases from J; junction bases left unmatched: 3. This CDR3 has 14 residues. This rearrangement joins TRBV5-1 to TRBJ1-6; TRBD1 matches at 10 bases. Specimen: peripheral blood, collected on day 0 of AZD1222 vaccination. The source of this sequence is an adult in good health. The CDR3 region has the DNA TGCGCCAGCAGCTCGACAGGGGGCGGTTCACCCCTCCACTTT. Protein: CASSSTGGGSPLHF.